This T cell receptor (beta chain) was documented in a study of blood T cell repertoires in COVID-19. For the study at large: From the United States, Italy and Spain came samples of acute and convalescent COVID-19. T cells, B-cell-depleted T cells, or PBMCs provided the cDNA or gDNA that served as material.

Original methodology: Estimated nucleated cell counts came from reference gene primer amplification. Profiling relied on immunoSEQ multiplex PCR, and the TCRdb table lists in-frame clones only, not all of them. The V and J calls and clone size come from that table; D and trimming were worked out from the DNA. The profile shows more than 35,000 clones, roughly 85% of them singletons. The germline V gene encodes CDR1 MNHEY and CDR2 SVGAGI. V trimming: 1 base; J trimming: 2 bases; junction bases outside the gene matches: 4. The CDR3 sequence is 16 residues long. What was sequenced was peripheral blood. The V gene is TRBV6-5, the J gene TRBJ2-3; 9 nucleotides line up with TRBD2. This TCR was sampled from a human donor in a cohort sampled during active COVID-19. CDR3 loop: CASSYFVAGATDTQYF. The CDR3 bases are TGTGCCAGCAGTTACTTTGTAGCGGGAGCCACAGATACGCAGTATTTT.